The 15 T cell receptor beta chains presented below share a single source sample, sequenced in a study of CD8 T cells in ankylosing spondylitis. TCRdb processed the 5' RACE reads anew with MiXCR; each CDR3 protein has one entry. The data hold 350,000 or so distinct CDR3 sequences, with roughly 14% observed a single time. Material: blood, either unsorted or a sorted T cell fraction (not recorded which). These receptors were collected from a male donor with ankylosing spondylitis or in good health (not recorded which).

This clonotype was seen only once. The CDR3 coding sequence is TGTGCCAGCGGAGAAGGACGGACGATCGAAGCTTTCTTT. Its translation is CASGEGRTIEAFF. The V gene is TRBV2, the J gene TRBJ1-1; no definite D call. CDR3 length equals 13 residues. In germline, CDR1 is SNHLY, CDR2 FYNNEI. Trimming took off 8 bases at V and 8 bases at J, with 18 bases between the two ends.

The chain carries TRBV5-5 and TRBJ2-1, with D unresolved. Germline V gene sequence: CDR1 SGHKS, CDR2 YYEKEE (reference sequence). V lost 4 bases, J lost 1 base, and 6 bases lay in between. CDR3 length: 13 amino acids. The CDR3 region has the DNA TGTGCCAGCAGCCAGACGTCCTACAATGAGCAGTTCTTC. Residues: CASSQTSYNEQFF.

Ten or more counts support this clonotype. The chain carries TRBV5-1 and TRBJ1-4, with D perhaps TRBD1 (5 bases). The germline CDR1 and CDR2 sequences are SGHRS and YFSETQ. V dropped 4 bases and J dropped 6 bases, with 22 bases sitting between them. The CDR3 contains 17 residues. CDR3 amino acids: CASSTERGGTQDEKLFF. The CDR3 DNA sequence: TGCGCCAGCAGCACCGAGCGCGGCGGGACCCAAGATGAAAAACTGTTTTTT. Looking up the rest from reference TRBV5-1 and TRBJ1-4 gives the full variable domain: KAGVTQTPRYLIKTRGQQVTLSCSPISGHRSVSWYQQTPGQGLQFLFEYFSETQRNKGNFPGRFSGRQFSNSRSEMNVSTLELGDSALYLCASSTERGGTQDEKLFFGSGTQLSVL.

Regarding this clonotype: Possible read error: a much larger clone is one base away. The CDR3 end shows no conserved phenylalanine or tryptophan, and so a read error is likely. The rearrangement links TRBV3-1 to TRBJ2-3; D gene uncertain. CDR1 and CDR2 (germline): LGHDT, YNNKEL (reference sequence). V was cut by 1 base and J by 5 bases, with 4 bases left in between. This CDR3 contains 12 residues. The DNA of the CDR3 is TGTGCCAGCAGCCAAGTGGTAGATACGCAGTATCTT. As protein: CASSQVVDTQYL.

CDR3 bases: TGTGCCAGTAGTATACTAGGGAAGGGGGCCCGGGACACCAGCAATCAGCCCCAGCATTTT. Protein product: CASSILGKGARDTSNQPQHF. The rearrangement links TRBV19 to TRBJ1-5; 7 bases agree with TRBD1. V was clipped by 2 bases and J by 1 base; unmatched bases: 17. The CDR3 length is 20 residues. Germline-derived CDR1 and CDR2 are LNHDA and SQIVND (reference sequence). Drawing the rest from reference TRBV19 and TRBJ1-5, the complete variable domain is DGGITQSPKYLFRKEGQNVTLSCEQNLNHDAMYWYRQDPGQGLRLIYYSQIVNDFQKGDIAEGYSVSREKKESFPLTVTSAQKNPTAFYLCASSILGKGARDTSNQPQHFGDGTRLSIL.

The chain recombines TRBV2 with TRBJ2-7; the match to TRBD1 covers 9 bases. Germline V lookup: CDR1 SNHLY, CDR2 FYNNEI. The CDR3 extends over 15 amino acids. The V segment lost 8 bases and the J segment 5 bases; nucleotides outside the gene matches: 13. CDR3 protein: CASLRSRDRVDEQYF. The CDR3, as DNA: TGTGCCAGCTTACGTAGTCGGGACAGGGTGGACGAGCAGTACTTC.

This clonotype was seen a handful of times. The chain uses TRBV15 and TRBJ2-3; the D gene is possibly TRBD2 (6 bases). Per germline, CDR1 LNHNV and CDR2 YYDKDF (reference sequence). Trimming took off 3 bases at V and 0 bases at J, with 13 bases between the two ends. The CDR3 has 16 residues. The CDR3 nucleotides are TGTGCCACCAGCAGGGTACGGGACTCTAGCACAGATACGCAGTATTTT. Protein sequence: CATSRVRDSSTDTQYF.

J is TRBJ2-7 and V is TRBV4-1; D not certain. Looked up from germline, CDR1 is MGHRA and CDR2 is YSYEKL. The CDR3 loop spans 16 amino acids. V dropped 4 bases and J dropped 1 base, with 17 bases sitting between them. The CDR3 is CASSPTRAELSYEQYF. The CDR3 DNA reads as TGCGCCAGCAGCCCCACAAGGGCAGAACTTTCCTACGAGCAGTACTTC.

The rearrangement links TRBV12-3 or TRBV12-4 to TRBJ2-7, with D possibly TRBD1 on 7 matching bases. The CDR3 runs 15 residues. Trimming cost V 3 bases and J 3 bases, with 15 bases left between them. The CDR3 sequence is CASSLEGAKGYEQYF. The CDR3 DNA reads TGTGCCAGCAGTTTGGAGGGGGCGAAGGGCTACGAGCAGTACTTC.

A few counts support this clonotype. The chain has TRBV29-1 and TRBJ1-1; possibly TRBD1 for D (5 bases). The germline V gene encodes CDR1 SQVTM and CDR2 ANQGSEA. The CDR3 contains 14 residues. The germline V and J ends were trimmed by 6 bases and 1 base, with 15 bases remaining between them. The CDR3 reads CSVHPGGGNTEAFF. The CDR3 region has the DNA TGCAGCGTGCACCCCGGGGGAGGGAACACTGAAGCTTTCTTT.

CDR3 region: CASSEKGSDGYTF. CDR3 bases: TGCGCCAGCAGTGAGAAGGGCTCAGACGGCTACACCTTC. The chain couples TRBV10-1 to TRBJ1-2; no clear D. V lost 2 bases to trimming and J lost 8 bases, with 12 bases between them. CDR1 is WNHNN and CDR2 is SYGVQD in the germline V gene (reference sequence). This CDR3 contains 13 residues.

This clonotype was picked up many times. This chain's CDR3 is CASSRTYTEAFF. The CDR3 coding sequence is TGTGCCAGCAGCCGGACGTACACTGAAGCTTTCTTT. The J gene is TRBJ1-1, the V gene TRBV14; D ambiguous. Germline loops: CDR1 SGHDN, CDR2 FVKESK. V lost 4 bases, J lost 3 bases, and 6 bases lay in between. CDR3 length: 12 residues.

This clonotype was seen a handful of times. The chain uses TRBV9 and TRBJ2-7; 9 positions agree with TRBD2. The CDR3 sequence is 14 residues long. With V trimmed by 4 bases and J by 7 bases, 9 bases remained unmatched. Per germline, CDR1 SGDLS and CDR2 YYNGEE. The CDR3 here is CASSLRTSDVEQYF. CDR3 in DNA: TGTGCCAGCAGCCTACGGACTAGCGATGTGGAGCAGTACTTC.

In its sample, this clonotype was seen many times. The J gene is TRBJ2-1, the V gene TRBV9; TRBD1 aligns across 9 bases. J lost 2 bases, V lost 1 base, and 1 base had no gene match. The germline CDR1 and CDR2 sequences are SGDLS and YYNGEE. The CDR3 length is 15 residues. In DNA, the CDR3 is TGTGCCAGCAGCGTACGGGACAGGGCCTACAATGAGCAGTTCTTC. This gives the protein CASSVRDRAYNEQFF.

CDR3 protein: CASSLVAGATYNEQFF. CDR3 sequence (DNA): TGTGCCAGCAGCTTAGTAGCGGGAGCTACCTACAATGAGCAGTTCTTC. J is TRBJ2-1 and V is TRBV7-2, with 9 positions matching TRBD2. Trimming cost V 1 base and J 2 bases; bases outside gene matches: 3. CDR1 and CDR2 (germline): SGHTA, FQGNSA. The CDR3 extends over 16 amino acids.